The 20 T cell receptor beta chains below were found in one sample sequenced in a study of T-cell memory formation after mild COVID-19. One entry per CDR3 protein results from TCRdb running MiXCR on the 5' RACE reads. The sample carries approximately 250,000 distinct CDR3 sequences, less than 20% recorded once. The sequencing input was PBMCs or a T cell subset sorted from them (not recorded which). These receptors all stem from an adult woman who had mild COVID-19 (a few samples of this study predate the infection). Cell type and time point are not known.

This clonotype has only a few counts. Here the CDR3 DNA reads TGTGCCAGCAGCCAAGCGGCAGCGGGGTTTGGGACCCAGTACTTC. Translating it yields CASSQAAAGFGTQYF. The chain recombines TRBV3-1 with TRBJ2-5, with 7 bases matching TRBD2. Trimming removed 1 base from V and 7 bases from J; junction bases left unmatched: 9. Per the germline V gene, CDR1 is LGHDT and CDR2 is YNNKEL (reference sequence). The length of the CDR3 is 15 residues.

The rearrangement links TRBV6-2 or TRBV6-3 to TRBJ2-3; 12 bases fit TRBD2. Germline CDR1 is MNHEY and CDR2 is SVGEGT. This CDR3 contains 16 residues. V gave up 11 bases and J gave up 3 bases; unmatched junction bases: 12. Here the CDR3 reads CALAGTSGSHTDTQYF. The CDR3 nucleotides read TGTGCCCTTGCCGGGACTAGCGGGTCTCATACAGATACGCAGTATTTT.

DNA for the CDR3: TGTGCCACCAGCAGAGATGGGCTAGTCCTAGAGTATTTT. Its protein product is CATSRDGLVLEYF. V and J are TRBV15 and TRBJ2-3; D uncertain. V lost 0 bases and J 13 bases, leaving 14 bases between the germline ends. This CDR3 spans 13 amino acids. Germline loops: CDR1 LNHNV, CDR2 YYDKDF (reference sequence). Variable domain in full (rest from reference TRBV15 and TRBJ2-3): DAMVIQNPRYQVTQFGKPVTLSCSQTLNHNVMYWYQQKSSQAPKLLFHYYDKDFNNEADTPDNFQSRRPNTSFCFLDIRSPGLGDTAMYLCATSRDGLVLEYFGPGTRLTVL.

This clonotype was recorded at least ten times. One junction end does not reproduce the germline sequence, and a read error may be involved. The J gene is TRBJ2-7, the V gene TRBV12-3 or TRBV12-4; no definite D call. The CDR3 is 11 amino acids. The CDR3 loop reads CASSLGYEQYF. The CDR3 DNA sequence: TGTGCCAGCAGCTTAGGCTACGAGCAGTACTTC.

This clonotype was observed many times. CDR3 protein: CASSSGGGGTYEQYF. The CDR3 DNA sequence: TGCGCCAGCAGCTCGGGAGGCGGGGGGACCTACGAGCAGTACTTC. This chain uses TRBV5-1 with TRBJ2-7; 8 bases align to TRBD2. V shed 3 bases, J shed 2 bases, and the junction held 7 bases outside the gene matches. The CDR3 loop spans 15 amino acids. Germline V lookup: CDR1 SGHRS, CDR2 YFSETQ.

There are many counts of this clonotype. The chain employs TRBV3-1 and TRBJ2-3, with D unclear. Germline V gene sequence: CDR1 LGHDT, CDR2 YNNKEL (reference sequence). The V and J ends lost 4 bases and 0 bases respectively, with 17 bases between them. The CDR3 is made up of 17 amino acids. CDR3 bases: TGTGCCAGCAGCCCCTCGATGGGTCGCCTTAGCACAGATACGCAGTATTTT. It translates to CASSPSMGRLSTDTQYF.

The chain employs TRBV20-1 and TRBJ2-5; TRBD1 is a possible D gene (6 bases). Per germline, CDR1 DFQATT and CDR2 SNEGSKA (reference sequence). The germline V and J ends were trimmed by 6 bases and 1 base, with 12 bases remaining between them. The CDR3 covers 13 residues. The CDR3 sequence is CSAHRTVQETQYF. The CDR3 DNA reads as TGCAGTGCCCACCGGACAGTCCAAGAGACCCAGTACTTC.

This rearrangement joins TRBV5-1 to TRBJ2-1; 8 bases are shared with TRBD2. Germline-derived CDR1 and CDR2 are SGHRS and YFSETQ. This CDR3 is 15 amino acids long. V lost 4 bases to trimming and J lost 3 bases; unmatched junction nucleotides: 6. The CDR3 region is CASSPRGGGYNEQFF. The CDR3 nucleotides read TGCGCCAGCAGCCCTCGGGGGGGAGGCTACAATGAGCAGTTCTTC.

This clonotype was seen a few times. V and J are TRBV7-3 and TRBJ2-2, with 7 bases identical to TRBD2. Germline trimming cut 6 bases from V and 4 bases from J; bases unmatched to any gene: 5. Per the germline V gene, CDR1 is SGHTA and CDR2 is FQGTGA. This CDR3 has 14 amino acids. CDR3 amino acids: CASSLSGFTGELFF. The DNA for the CDR3 is TGTGCCAGCAGTCTTAGCGGGTTCACCGGGGAGCTGTTTTTT.

This clonotype was detected a few times. The V and J genes are TRBV6-6 and TRBJ1-2; D call uncertain. There are 15 residues in the CDR3. V lost 7 bases and J 3 bases, leaving 18 bases between the germline ends. Germline assignment: CDR1 MNHNY and CDR2 SVGAGI (reference sequence). CDR3 bases: TGTGCCAGCACGAACCTCGCGAGCTTTTACTATGGCTACACCTTC. It specifies CASTNLASFYYGYTF.

This clonotype was seen only a few times. J is TRBJ1-1 and V is TRBV6-1, with no clear D. V was shortened by 1 base and J by 4 bases, with 10 bases between the two germline ends. This CDR3 region has 14 residues. CDR1 MNHNS and CDR2 SASEGT come from the germline V gene. The CDR3 DNA is TGTGCCAGCAGTGAAGGGGGAGGGATCACTGAAGCTTTCTTT. Translation gives CASSEGGGITEAFF.

A few counts support this clonotype. The CDR3 nucleotides read TGTGCCAGCAGCTCCCGCAACCCAAACCAAGAGACCCAGTACTTC. Amino acids: CASSSRNPNQETQYF. This chain links TRBV7-9 with TRBJ2-5; D gene ambiguous. This CDR3 has 15 amino acids. Germline V gives CDR1 SEHNR, CDR2 FQNEAQ (reference sequence). Trimming stripped 4 bases from V and 0 bases from J, with 12 bases between.

This chain connects TRBV5-1 to TRBJ2-1; the match to TRBD1 covers 8 bases. This CDR3 contains 14 residues. V lost 0 bases, J lost 7 bases, and 3 bases stayed unmatched. The germline gives CDR1 SGHRS, CDR2 YFSETQ. The CDR3, as DNA: TGCGCCAGCAGCTTGGACAGGGGGTGGAATGAGCAGTTCTTC. Amino acids: CASSLDRGWNEQFF.

This clonotype has at least ten counts. The V call is TRBV2, the J call TRBJ2-7, with D possibly matching TRBD1 (5 bases). The CDR3 sequence is 15 residues long. The germline V gene encodes CDR1 SNHLY and CDR2 FYNNEI. V lost 3 bases and J lost 0, with 12 bases in between. CDR3 sequence: CASSEQGASSYEQYF. In DNA form, the CDR3 reads TGTGCCAGCAGTGAGCAAGGGGCGAGCTCCTACGAGCAGTACTTC.

This clonotype came up a few times. This chain joins TRBV9 and TRBJ2-1, with D perhaps TRBD1 or TRBD2 (5 bases each). Germline V gene sequence: CDR1 SGDLS, CDR2 YYNGEE. V was clipped by 6 bases and J by 0 bases, with 13 bases between them. The CDR3 totals 15 residues. The CDR3 DNA is TGTGCCAGCAACAGGTTGGGGGACTCCTACAATGAGCAGTTCTTC. It encodes CASNRLGDSYNEQFF.

This clonotype was counted a few times. The rearrangement joins TRBV7-8 to TRBJ1-3; 7 bases line up with TRBD1. CDR1 and CDR2 (germline): SGHVS, FQNEAQ. V trimming: 4 bases; J trimming: 5 bases; junction bases outside the gene matches: 8. The CDR3 runs 15 residues. The CDR3, as DNA: TGTGCCAGCAGCTATGAATCGACAGGGAGAAACACCATATATTTT. Amino acid sequence: CASSYESTGRNTIYF.

The chain combines TRBV30 with TRBJ2-3; D remains ambiguous. Germline CDR1 is GTSNPN and CDR2 is SVGIG (reference sequence). Deletions cut 8 bases from V and 4 bases from J, with 7 bases between. This CDR3 contains 10 residues. The CDR3 reads CALKADTQYF. In DNA, the CDR3 is TGTGCCCTTAAGGCAGATACGCAGTATTTT.

This rearrangement joins TRBV9 to TRBJ2-6, with D hard to call. V was cut by 3 bases and J by 4 bases, with 8 bases left in between. The CDR3 extends over 14 amino acids. Germline-derived CDR1 and CDR2 are SGDLS and YYNGEE. The DNA of the CDR3 is TGTGCCAGCAGCGAGGGTTCCGGGGCCAACGTCCTGACTTTC. It translates to CASSEGSGANVLTF.

The gene calls are TRBV7-9 and TRBJ2-1; 10 bases are shared with TRBD2. CDR1 is SEHNR and CDR2 is FQNEAQ in the germline V gene (reference sequence). The V gene end was trimmed by 5 bases and the J gene end by 4 bases; junction bases not matched to a gene: 11. The CDR3 is made up of 17 amino acids. The CDR3 region has the DNA TGTGCCAGCAGCGCCCGCTGGTGGACTAGCGGTTACAATGAGCAGTTCTTC. This encodes CASSARWWTSGYNEQFF.

This clonotype was detected ten times or more. The V call is TRBV5-4, the J call TRBJ2-7; possible D gene TRBD1, 5 bases. CDR1 and CDR2 from the germline V gene are SGHNT and YYREEE (reference sequence). The CDR3 has 14 residues. The V end lost 4 bases, the J end lost 2 bases, and 13 bases lay between the germline ends. The DNA for the CDR3 is TGTGCCAGCAGCATCAGGGCTTTCCCCTACGAGCAGTACTTC. Translated: CASSIRAFPYEQYF.